These T cell receptor beta chains were read from a single sample in a study of cytomegalovirus exposure and HLA in healthy donors. The protocol was immunoSEQ multiplex PCR, while the TCRdb copy is restricted to in-frame clones and leaves out a portion. The data hold some 170,000 clones, with around 64% observed a single time. The sample taken for sequencing was PBMCs. Receptor source: a woman in her 30s in good health and CMV-seronegative. Both conserved end residues are part of each CDR3. The order of the fields is clone size, D gene, V gene, J gene, CDR3 protein, CDR3 DNA. The D gene is left open where the match is weak. Size is omitted from some rows. Given values are once, few, many or a class for expanded clones.

>-|TRBD1|TRBV30|TRBJ2-7
CAWARTGTYEQYF
TGTGCCTGGGCCAGGACAGGAACCTACGAGCAGTACTTC
>-|-|TRBV7-9|TRBJ2-7
CASRVDSEQYF
TGTGCCAGCAGAGTGGACAGCGAGCAGTACTTC
>-|-|TRBV7-3|TRBJ2-7
CASSERGAYEQYF
TGTGCCAGCAGCGAACGGGGAGCCTACGAGCAGTACTTC
>once|TRBD2|TRBV11-1|TRBJ2-1
CASSPRSGGRPNEQFF
TGTGCCAGCAGTCCTAGGAGCGGGGGGAGGCCCAATGAGCAGTTCTTC
>-|-|TRBV7-3|TRBJ2-5
CASSLHPLETQYF
TGTGCCAGCAGCTTACACCCACTAGAGACCCAGTACTTC
>-|-|TRBV10-3|TRBJ2-7
CAISESISGEFFSYEQYF
TGTGCCATCAGTGAGTCGATATCAGGGGAGTTTTTCTCCTACGAGCAGTACTTC
>few|TRBD1|TRBV4-2|TRBJ2-7
CASSQVPEGWDRGSDEQYF
TGTGCCAGCAGCCAAGTTCCCGAGGGTTGGGACAGGGGATCAGACGAGCAGTACTTC
>-|-|TRBV4-2|TRBJ2-1
CASSQEGVSSYNEQFF
TGTGCCAGCAGCCAAGAAGGAGTGAGCTCCTACAATGAGCAGTTCTTC
>few|-|TRBV21-1|TRBJ1-2
CASSKGPPVNYGYTF
TGTGCCAGCAGCAAAGGCCCCCCAGTTAACTATGGCTACACCTTC
>-|-|TRBV7-6|TRBJ2-3
CASSSSTGTQYF
TGTGCCAGCAGCTCGTCTACGGGTACGCAGTATTTT
>-|TRBD2|TRBV29-1|TRBJ2-7
CSVELAANEQYF
TGCAGCGTTGAACTAGCGGCCAACGAGCAGTACTTC
>few|-|TRBV4-1|TRBJ1-4
CASSQWQGEKLFF
TGCGCCAGCAGCCAATGGCAGGGAGAAAAACTGTTTTTT
>-|-|TRBV7-9|TRBJ2-1
CASSLARANEQFF
TGTGCCAGCAGCTTAGCGCGGGCGAATGAGCAGTTCTTC
>once|TRBD2|TRBV2|TRBJ2-5
CASSVSGGEETQYF
TGTGCCAGCAGTGTTAGCGGGGGGGAAGAGACCCAGTACTTC
>few|-|TRBV6-1|TRBJ2-1
CASSEARHFEETAKFF
TGTGCCAGCAGTGAAGCGCGACATTTTGAGGAGACAGCCAAGTTCTTC
>-|TRBD1|TRBV6-6|TRBJ2-5
CASSGQGIGETQYF
TGTGCCAGCAGCGGACAGGGAATAGGAGAGACCCAGTACTTC
>-|TRBD1|TRBV28|TRBJ2-4
CASSLWGRTGKNIQYF
TGTGCCAGCAGTTTATGGGGGCGGACAGGTAAAAACATTCAGTACTTC
>-|TRBD1|TRBV4-1|TRBJ1-5
CASRGDRGDNQPQHF
TGCGCCAGCAGAGGTGACAGGGGGGACAATCAGCCCCAGCATTTT
>-|-|TRBV7-9|TRBJ2-2
CASSGLGRWDTGELFF
TGTGCCAGCAGCGGACTTGGCAGGTGGGACACCGGGGAGCTGTTTTTT
>-|-|TRBV18|TRBJ2-1
CASSPQPSSYNEQFF
TGTGCCAGCTCACCTCAACCGAGCTCCTACAATGAGCAGTTCTTC
>-|-|TRBV30|TRBJ1-4
CAWSWGGLIEKLFF
TGTGCCTGGTCGTGGGGGGGGCTTATTGAAAAACTGTTTTTT
>-|-|TRBV6-1|TRBJ2-7
CASSETNYEQYF
TGTGCCAGCAGTGAGACAAACTACGAGCAGTACTTC
>-|TRBD2|TRBV19|TRBJ2-1
CATGASGNYNEQFF
TGTGCCACAGGGGCTAGCGGGAATTACAATGAGCAGTTCTTC
>-|TRBD1|TRBV9|TRBJ1-2
CASSDGQGAGYTF
TGTGCCAGCAGCGATGGACAGGGGGCTGGCTACACCTTC
>-|-|TRBV28|TRBJ2-7
CASSFTGTYEQYF
TGTGCCAGCAGTTTTACGGGGACCTACGAGCAGTACTTC
>-|TRBD2|TRBV28|TRBJ2-7
CASSPGTSSSYEQYF
TGTGCCAGCAGTCCCGGGACTAGCTCCTCCTACGAGCAGTACTTC
>-|-|TRBV4-3|TRBJ1-1
CASSLEGQSMNTEAFF
TGCGCCAGCAGCCTCGAAGGACAGTCTATGAACACTGAAGCTTTCTTT
>-|-|TRBV28|TRBJ1-1
CASSFPGNTEAFF
TGTGCCAGCAGTTTCCCGGGGAACACTGAAGCTTTCTTT
>few|-|TRBV6-5|TRBJ2-7
CASRSPGSYEQYF
TGTGCCAGCAGATCTCCCGGGAGTTACGAGCAGTACTTC
>-|-|TRBV9|TRBJ2-2
CASSETANTGELFF
TGTGCCAGCAGCGAGACAGCGAACACCGGGGAGCTGTTTTTT
>-|TRBD1|TRBV5-6|TRBJ2-7
CASGIRDRGHEQYF
TGTGCCAGCGGCATCCGGGACAGGGGTCACGAGCAGTACTTC
>-|-|TRBV9|TRBJ1-2
CASSAEVDSSLRGGYTF
TGTGCCAGCAGCGCGGAGGTGGACAGTTCTCTACGTGGTGGCTACACCTTC
>-|-|TRBV7-2|TRBJ2-2
CASSLRNAAGELFF
TGTGCCAGCAGCTTAAGGAATGCGGCCGGGGAGCTGTTTTTT
>-|TRBD1|TRBV7-9|TRBJ1-1
CASSPRTGGLEAFF
TGTGCCAGCAGCCCCAGGACAGGGGGCCTTGAAGCTTTCTTT
>-|TRBD2|TRBV6-5|TRBJ2-5
CASSYGTSRETQYF
TGTGCCAGCAGTTACGGGACTAGCAGGGAGACCCAGTACTTC
>-|-|TRBV13|TRBJ1-2
CASSLGGGGYTF
TGTGCCAGCAGCTTAGGAGGAGGTGGCTACACCTTC
>-|TRBD1|TRBV7-9|TRBJ2-1
CASSFGTGFANEQFF
TGTGCCAGCAGCTTCGGGACAGGGTTTGCCAATGAGCAGTTCTTC
>-|-|TRBV27|TRBJ2-7
CASSTTGLGAYEQYF
TGTGCCAGCAGTACCACAGGGTTGGGAGCTTACGAGCAGTACTTC
>-|-|TRBV28|TRBJ2-1
CASSFGQSNEQFF
TGTGCCAGCAGTTTTGGACAGAGCAATGAGCAGTTCTTC
>-|-|TRBV7-6|TRBJ1-2
CASSLGLGSHGYTF
TGTGCCAGCAGCTTAGGTCTGGGCAGCCATGGCTACACCTTC
>-|-|TRBV9|TRBJ2-2
CASSAVGSGRNTGELFF
TGTGCCAGCAGCGCGGTCGGGAGCGGTAGGAACACCGGGGAGCTGTTTTTT
>few|TRBD1|TRBV6-4|TRBJ1-3
CASRAPPTGGGNTIYF
TGTGCCAGCAGGGCCCCCCCGACAGGGGGAGGAAACACCATATATTTT
>-|-|TRBV7-2|TRBJ1-5
CASSLGTQPQHF
TGTGCCAGCAGCTTAGGTACACAGCCCCAGCATTTT
>once|-|TRBV14|TRBJ2-7
CASSLTGRTYEQYF
TGTGCCAGCAGCCTGACAGGGAGGACGTACGAGCAGTACTTC
>-|TRBD2|TRBV5-1|TRBJ2-7
CASSSRGGNEQYF
TGCGCCAGCAGCTCGAGGGGAGGGAACGAGCAGTACTTC
>-|TRBD2|TRBV7-9|TRBJ2-2
CASSIFAAGLANGELFF
TGTGCCAGCAGTATTTTCGCCGCGGGACTAGCTAACGGGGAGCTGTTTTTT
>-|TRBD1|TRBV7-9|TRBJ1-2
CSSSQDREGRCF
TGTTCCAGCAGCCAGGACAGGGAGGGAAGGTGCTTC
>few|TRBD1|TRBV5-6|TRBJ1-4
CASSRRTGWNEKLFF
TGTGCCAGCAGTCGGCGGACAGGATGGAATGAAAAACTGTTTTTT
>-|TRBD1|TRBV6-6|TRBJ1-2
CASSYSGWGQVAGYTF
TGTGCCAGCAGTTACTCAGGGTGGGGACAGGTGGCCGGCTACACCTTC
>few|-|TRBV6-5|TRBJ2-7
CASSFNSYEQYF
TGTGCCAGCAGTTTCAACTCCTACGAGCAGTACTTC
>-|-|TRBV9|TRBJ2-6
CASSVAGAANVLTF
TGTGCCAGCAGCGTAGCCGGAGCGGCCAACGTCCTGACTTTC
>-|TRBD2|TRBV4-3|TRBJ2-3
CASSQEAGEGADTQYF
TGCGCCAGCAGCCAAGAAGCGGGAGAGGGGGCAGATACGCAGTATTTT
>-|-|TRBV7-2|TRBJ1-2
CASSLEARNYGYTF
TGTGCCAGCAGCTTAGAAGCCCGAAACTATGGCTACACCTTC
>-|-|TRBV5-4|TRBJ2-7
CASSSGFPYEQYF
TGTGCCAGCAGTAGCGGATTTCCCTACGAGCAGTACTTC
>-|TRBD1|TRBV11-3|TRBJ1-1
CASSPRTGMMNTEAFF
TGTGCCAGCAGCCCACGGACAGGTATGATGAACACTGAAGCTTTCTTT
>once|TRBD2|TRBV25-1|TRBJ2-2
CASSDTAGATNTGELFF
TGTGCCAGCAGTGATACAGCGGGAGCCACGAACACCGGGGAGCTGTTTTTT
>-|TRBD1|TRBV5-4|TRBJ2-5
CASSGPGQGSETQYF
TGTGCCAGCAGCGGGCCGGGACAGGGTTCGGAGACCCAGTACTTC